This record concerns one T cell receptor (beta chain) sequence. The target antigen is unknown. In total, each donor contributed a single heparinised blood draw that averaged around 120 mL. All sorted populations exceeded 98% purity. This sample stems from a study of beta chain features in type 1 diabetes. The study's findings and limits: Type 1 diabetes patients had VDJ junctions that carried fewer insertions and more deletions. In comparison with healthy donors, patients had naive, central memory and Treg TCRB repertoires that appeared more similar.

The germline V and J ends were trimmed by 1 base and 2 bases, with 10 bases remaining between them. CDR1 and CDR2 (germline): SGHDN, FVKESK. The CDR3 spans 15 residues. Isolated RNA was reverse transcribed in full, so expressed TCRB transcripts were sequenced. Measured with immunoSEQ multiplex PCR; TCRdb has only the in-frame clones, and not every one. The sample shows approximately 110,000 clones, approximately 39% of them seen only once. Material: stem cell memory CD4+ T cells from blood. The V and J genes are TRBV14 and TRBJ2-3, with D possibly TRBD2 on 5 matching bases. This receptor was obtained from a woman younger than 35 in good health. The CDR3 spells CASSQVGSPTDTQYF. The CDR3 nucleotides read TGTGCCAGCAGCCAAGTAGGGAGCCCCACAGATACGCAGTATTTT.